The count of the clone carrying this T cell receptor beta chain is one. What it binds is not known. The CDR3 runs to 12 residues. The V gene lost 2 bases and the J gene lost 9 bases, with 5 bases spanning the gap. cDNA came from roughly 0.53 to 1 ug RNA primed by random hexamers. Multiplex immunoSEQ PCR targeted 54 Vbeta and 13 Jbeta TCR beta segments. One entry per CDR3 protein, called by TCRdb with MiXCR from the immunoSEQ multiplex PCR reads. The sample contains about 210,000 distinct CDR3 sequences, approximately 94% of which appear only once. The record originates from a study of CD8 T cells in Susac syndrome. Study summary: Patients with Susac syndrome were therapy-naive, taking corticosteroids, with some also receiving intravenous immunoglobulin, or taking intravenous immunoglobulin alone at the time their blood was drawn.

Regarding the study as a whole: The number of individuals included in the study's TCR sequencing and HLA analysis was acknowledged as relatively small.

The authors negatively isolated CD8+ and CD4+ T cells and FACS-enriched TEMRA cells. Sequencing was carried out using CD4+ T cells from PBMCs. The source of this sequence is a human donor with Susac syndrome. This chain joins TRBV12-3 or TRBV12-4 and TRBJ1-6; unclear D gene. CDR3 amino acids: CASSLMGSPLHF. CDR3 DNA: TGTGCCAGCAGTTTAATGGGTTCACCCCTCCACTTT.